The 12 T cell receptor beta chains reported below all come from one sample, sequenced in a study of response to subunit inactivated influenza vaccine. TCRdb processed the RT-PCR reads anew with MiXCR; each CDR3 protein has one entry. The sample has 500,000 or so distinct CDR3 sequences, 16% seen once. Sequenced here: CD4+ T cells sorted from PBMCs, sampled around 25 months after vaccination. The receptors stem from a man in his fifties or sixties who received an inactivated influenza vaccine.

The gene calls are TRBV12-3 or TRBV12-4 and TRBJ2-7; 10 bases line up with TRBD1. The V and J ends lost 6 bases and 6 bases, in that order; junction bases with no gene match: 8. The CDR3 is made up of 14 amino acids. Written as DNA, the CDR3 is TGTGCCAGCAGGCTGGACAGGGGGTGGTCCGAGCAGTACTTC. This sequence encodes CASRLDRGWSEQYF.

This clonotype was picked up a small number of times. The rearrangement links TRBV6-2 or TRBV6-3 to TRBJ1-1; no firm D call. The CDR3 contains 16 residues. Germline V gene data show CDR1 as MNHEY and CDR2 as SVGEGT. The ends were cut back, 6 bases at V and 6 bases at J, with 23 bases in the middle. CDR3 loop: CASRPFPGKSRAEAFF. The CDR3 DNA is TGTGCCAGCAGGCCATTTCCCGGGAAATCAAGGGCTGAAGCTTTCTTT.

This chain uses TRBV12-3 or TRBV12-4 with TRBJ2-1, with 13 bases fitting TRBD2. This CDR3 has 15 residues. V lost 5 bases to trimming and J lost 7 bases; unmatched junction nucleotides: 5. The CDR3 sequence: CASSRTSGRMNEQFF. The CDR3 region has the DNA TGTGCCAGCAGTCGGACTAGCGGGAGAATGAATGAGCAGTTCTTC.

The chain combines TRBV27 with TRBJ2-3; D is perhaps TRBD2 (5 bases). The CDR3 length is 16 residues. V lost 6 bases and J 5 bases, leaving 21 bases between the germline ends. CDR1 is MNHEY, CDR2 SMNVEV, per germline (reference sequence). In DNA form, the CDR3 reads TGTGCCAGCAGCGCCTTTGGCAGAGGGAATCAAGATACGCAGTATTTT. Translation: CASSAFGRGNQDTQYF.

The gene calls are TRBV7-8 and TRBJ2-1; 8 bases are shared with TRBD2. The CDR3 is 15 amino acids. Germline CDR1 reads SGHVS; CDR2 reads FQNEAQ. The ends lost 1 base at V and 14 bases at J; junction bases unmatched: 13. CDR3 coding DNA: TGTGCCAGCAGCTTAGGATGGACTGGAGCGGGGGATGAGTTCTTC. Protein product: CASSLGWTGAGDEFF. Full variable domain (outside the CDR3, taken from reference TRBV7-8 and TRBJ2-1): GAGVSQSPRYKVAKRGQDVALRCDPISGHVSLFWYQQALGQGPEFLTYFQNEAQLDKSGLPSDRFFAERPEGSVSTLKIQRTQQEDSAVYLCASSLGWTGAGDEFFGPGTRLTVL.

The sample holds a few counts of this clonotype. The DNA of the CDR3 is TGTGCCAGCAGCGAGGCACAGGGAGCCGCAGAGACCCAGTACTTC. Its protein product is CASSEAQGAAETQYF. This sequence joins TRBV9 and TRBJ2-5; D is perhaps TRBD1 (6 bases). This CDR3 is 15 amino acids long. Looked up from germline, CDR1 is SGDLS and CDR2 is YYNGEE. Trimming cost V 3 bases and J 4 bases, with 16 bases left between them.

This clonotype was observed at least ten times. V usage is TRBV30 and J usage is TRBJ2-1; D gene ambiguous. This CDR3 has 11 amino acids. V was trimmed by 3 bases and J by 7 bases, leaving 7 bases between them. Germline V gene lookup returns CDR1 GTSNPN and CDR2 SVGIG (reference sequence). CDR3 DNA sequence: TGTGCCTGGAGGACGGCAAATGAGCAGTTCTTC. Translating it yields CAWRTANEQFF.

The CDR3 here is CAISGKANTGELFF. CDR3 coding DNA: TGTGCCATCAGTGGGAAAGCGAACACCGGGGAGCTGTTTTTT. The V gene is TRBV10-3, the J gene TRBJ2-2; D gene uncertain. CDR1 ENHRY and CDR2 SYGVKD come from the germline V gene. V was pared by 4 bases and J by 0 bases, with 6 bases between. The CDR3 spans 14 residues.

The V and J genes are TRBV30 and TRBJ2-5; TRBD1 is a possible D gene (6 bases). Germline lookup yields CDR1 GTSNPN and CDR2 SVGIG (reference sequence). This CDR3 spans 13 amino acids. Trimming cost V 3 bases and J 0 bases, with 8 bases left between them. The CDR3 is CAWSRGHQETQYF. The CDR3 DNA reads TGTGCCTGGAGCAGGGGACACCAAGAGACCCAGTACTTC.

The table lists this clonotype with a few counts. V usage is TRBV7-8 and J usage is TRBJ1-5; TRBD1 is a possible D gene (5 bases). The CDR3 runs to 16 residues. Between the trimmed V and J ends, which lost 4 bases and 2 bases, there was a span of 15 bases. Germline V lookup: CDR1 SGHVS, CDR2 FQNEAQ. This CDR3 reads CASSSAGGFGNQPQHF. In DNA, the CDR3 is TGTGCCAGCAGCTCCGCGGGGGGGTTCGGCAATCAGCCCCAGCATTTT.

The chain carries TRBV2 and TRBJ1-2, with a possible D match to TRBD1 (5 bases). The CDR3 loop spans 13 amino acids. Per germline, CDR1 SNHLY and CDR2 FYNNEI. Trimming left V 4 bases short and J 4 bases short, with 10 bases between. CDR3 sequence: CASSGQGRYGYTF. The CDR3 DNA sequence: TGTGCCAGCAGTGGTCAGGGACGCTATGGCTACACCTTC.

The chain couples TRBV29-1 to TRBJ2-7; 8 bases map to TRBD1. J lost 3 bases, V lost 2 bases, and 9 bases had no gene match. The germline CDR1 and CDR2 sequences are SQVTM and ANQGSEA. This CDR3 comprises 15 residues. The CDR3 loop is CSVEKDRVAHYEQYF. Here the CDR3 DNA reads TGCAGCGTTGAAAAGGACAGGGTGGCTCACTACGAGCAGTACTTC.